Each of the 4 T cell receptor beta chains below was sequenced from the same sample in a study of blood T cell repertoires in COVID-19. The repertoire was sequenced with immunoSEQ multiplex PCR; TCRdb's copy has only in-frame clones and lacks some. This table holds 300,000 to 450,000 clones, approximately 89% found once. Specimen: peripheral blood. The receptors shown here come from a woman aged 60-75 years with COVID-19, enrolled during active disease.

The chain uses TRBV10-3 and TRBJ1-4; D ambiguous. This CDR3 comprises 13 residues. Trimming shortened V by 4 bases and J by 4 bases, and 7 bases separated the two germline ends. CDR1 and CDR2 from the germline V gene are ENHRY and SYGVKD. CDR3 in amino acids: CAISVRDNEKLFF. In DNA, the CDR3 is TGTGCCATCAGTGTGCGGGATAATGAAAAACTGTTTTTT.

This clone was counted a few times. J is TRBJ2-2 and V is TRBV19; 8 bases agree with TRBD2. J was trimmed by 4 bases and V by 5 bases; bases with no gene match: 12. Germline CDR1 reads LNHDA; CDR2 reads SQIVND (reference sequence). This CDR3 is 17 amino acids long. Here the CDR3 DNA reads TGTGCCAGTAGTCCTCTCCTCTCGGGGGGGAGCACCGGGGAGCTGTTTTTT. It translates to CASSPLLSGGSTGELFF.

J is TRBJ2-7 and V is TRBV24-1; weak D call: TRBD2 (6 bases). The V end lost 3 bases, the J end lost 0 bases, and 17 bases lay between the germline ends. Germline CDR1 KGHDR, CDR2 SFDVKD. The CDR3 spans 17 residues. Here the CDR3 reads CATSDKRDSKGSYEQYF. Written as DNA, the CDR3 is TGTGCCACCAGTGATAAACGGGACTCCAAGGGCTCCTACGAGCAGTACTTC.

The chain employs TRBV7-8 and TRBJ1-1; possible D gene TRBD1, 5 bases. Germline V gives CDR1 SGHVS, CDR2 FQNEAQ. The CDR3 runs to 16 residues. The V gene lost 2 bases and the J gene lost 0 bases, with 13 bases spanning the gap. The CDR3, as DNA: TGTGCCAGCAGCTTAAGGGGCGCCAGTCTGAACACTGAAGCTTTCTTT. This sequence encodes CASSLRGASLNTEAFF.